This T cell receptor (beta chain) was identified in a study of T cell responses to AZD1222 COVID-19 vaccine. A word on this clone: Its matching antigen is unknown.

Trimming took 6 bases from V and 8 from J, leaving 14 bases between them. In germline, CDR1 is SNHLY, CDR2 FYNNEI. The CDR3 loop spans 14 amino acids. Study-wide results and limits: The donor group comprised mostly white British people and more females; the analysis possibly underestimated clonal diversity.

Method: immunoSEQ multiplex PCR; TCRdb's copy keeps in-frame clones and lacks some. The sample lists some 120,000 clones; 80% to 90% were seen once. The TCR was taken from an adult in good health. This chain links TRBV2 with TRBJ1-6; possible D gene TRBD1, 5 bases. The source was peripheral blood, collected on day 0 of AZD1222 vaccination. CDR3 DNA sequence: TGTGCCAGCAGCCGGGACCTCCAGGATTCACCCCTCCACTTT. Encoded protein: CASSRDLQDSPLHF.